This note documents a single T cell receptor beta chain sequence. Its antigen is unknown. The sample comes from a study of T cell responses to AZD1222 COVID-19 vaccine. On the study more broadly: Doses given second, at about 4 or about 12 weeks, were pooled. Study results and limitations: Along spike, vaccine-associated CD4 TCRs were found throughout, with dominance at 160-218 and 743-854. Reports say nearly half of spike-specific TCRs go after unmutated variant regions.

TCRdb's table, derived via immunoSEQ multiplex PCR, lists solely in-frame clones and lacks some. This table holds around 100,000 clones, roughly 85% found once. Germline V gene data show CDR1 as LNHDA and CDR2 as SQIVND (reference sequence). The CDR3 has 13 residues. V dropped 10 bases and J dropped 3 bases, with 12 bases sitting between them. The TCR originated in an adult in good health. The specimen was peripheral blood, collected on day 0 of AZD1222 vaccination. The rearrangement links TRBV19 to TRBJ2-2; D may be TRBD1 (5 bases). CDR3 sequence: CATHTGDTGELFF. CDR3 sequence (DNA): TGTGCCACTCATACAGGAGACACCGGGGAGCTGTTTTTT.